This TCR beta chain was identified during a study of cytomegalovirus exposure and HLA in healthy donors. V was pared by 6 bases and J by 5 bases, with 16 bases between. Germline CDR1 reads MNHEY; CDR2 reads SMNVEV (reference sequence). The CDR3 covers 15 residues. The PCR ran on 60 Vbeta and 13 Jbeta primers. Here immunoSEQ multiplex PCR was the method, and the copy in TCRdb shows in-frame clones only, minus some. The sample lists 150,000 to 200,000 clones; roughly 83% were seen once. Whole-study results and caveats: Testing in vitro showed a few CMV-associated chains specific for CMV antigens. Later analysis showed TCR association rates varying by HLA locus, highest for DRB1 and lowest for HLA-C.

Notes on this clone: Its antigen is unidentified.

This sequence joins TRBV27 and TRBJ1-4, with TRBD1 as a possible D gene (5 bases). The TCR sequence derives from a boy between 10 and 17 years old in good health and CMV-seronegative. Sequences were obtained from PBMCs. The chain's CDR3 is CASRPGGWYNEKLFF. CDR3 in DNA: TGTGCCAGCAGACCGGGGGGATGGTACAATGAAAAACTGTTTTTT. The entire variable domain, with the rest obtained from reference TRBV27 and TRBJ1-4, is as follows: EAQVTQNPRYLITVTGKKLTVTCSQNMNHEYMSWYRQDPGLGLRQIYYSMNVEVTDKGDVPEGYKVSRKEKRNFPLILESPSPNQTSLYFCASRPGGWYNEKLFFGSGTQLSVL.